The sequence of this T cell receptor (beta chain) was determined in a study of patients and donors after allogeneic stem cell transplantation. TCRdb analysed the RT-PCR reads with MiXCR anew, one entry per CDR3 protein. The table lists more than 850,000 distinct CDR3 sequences, more than 15% of them singletons. The CDR3 consists of 18 residues. Germline V lookup: CDR1 SGHDT, CDR2 YYEEEE. V was clipped by 4 bases and J by 5 bases, with 26 bases between them. This clonotype showed up just a few times. This chain uses TRBV5-6 with TRBJ2-3; D is possibly TRBD2 (7 bases). The sequence derives from a human donor who was either an allogeneic HSCT recipient or a stem cell or donor lymphocyte infusion donor (not recorded which). It is not recorded whose cells these are; they may come from a transplant donor. The source material was blood, either unsorted or a sorted T cell fraction (not recorded which). CDR3 nucleotides: TGTGCCAGCAGCCGGGAACGGGACTATAGGGGGTTGGAAGATACGCAGTATTTT. Amino acid sequence: CASSRERDYRGLEDTQYF.